The T cell receptor (beta chain) described here comes from a study of shared clonotypes between healthy human individuals. Study-level findings and limits: Sorted-subset sequencing, rarefaction showed, was incomplete despite large depth. Sampling included only blood; tissue repertoires likely differ. Sharing of clonotypes among donors was expected to vary with sequencing depth.

Original processing methods: With immunoSEQ giving junction-only sequences and no quality scores, filtering differed. Here immunoSEQ multiplex PCR was the method, and the copy in TCRdb shows in-frame clones only, minus some. V and J calls and clone size follow that table, whereas D and trimming were derived from the DNA. Of 85,000 to 100,000 clones in the sample, less than 80% are singletons; the top ten hold 35% to 55%. Comment on this clone: Its antigen remains unknown.

The TCR originated in a man aged 25-40 years in good health. Sequencing input: memory CD8+ T cells sorted from blood. Subset denoted: CD45RO+ cells pooled with CCR7-negative TemRA cells.

DNA for the CDR3: TGTGCCAGCGTAATGGCGGGAGCAACAGATACGCAGTATTTT. This encodes CASVMAGATDTQYF. V and J are TRBV2 and TRBJ2-3; 7 bases match TRBD2. Germline CDR1 reads SNHLY; CDR2 reads FYNNEI. There are 14 residues in the CDR3. V shed 8 bases and J 3 bases; nucleotides not matched to a gene: 8.